The T cell receptor beta chain described here comes from a study of blood T cell repertoires in COVID-19. About the study: Researchers got acute and convalescent COVID-19 samples from the United States, Italy and Spain. T cells, B-cell-depleted T cells, or PBMCs provided the cDNA or gDNA that served as material.

Original processing methods: Reference gene primer amplification gave estimated nucleated cell counts. The protocol was immunoSEQ multiplex PCR, while the TCRdb copy is restricted to in-frame clones and leaves out a portion. The DNA gave D and trimming, while V, J and clone size come from that table. The data show tens of thousands of clones, with approximately 80% seen just once and around two thirds held by the top ten. CDR3 length: 18 residues. Per germline, CDR1 SGHTA and CDR2 FQGNSA. With V trimmed by 3 bases and J by 2 bases, 11 bases remained unmatched. This sequence originates from a man between 65 and 85 years old with acute or convalescent COVID-19. Sequenced input: peripheral blood. The chain uses TRBV7-2 and TRBJ2-3, with 10 bases lining up with TRBD2. CDR3 in DNA: TGTGCCAGCAGCTTCCCGGGGTCTAGCGGGAGTATCACAGATACGCAGTATTTT. This encodes CASSFPGSSGSITDTQYF.